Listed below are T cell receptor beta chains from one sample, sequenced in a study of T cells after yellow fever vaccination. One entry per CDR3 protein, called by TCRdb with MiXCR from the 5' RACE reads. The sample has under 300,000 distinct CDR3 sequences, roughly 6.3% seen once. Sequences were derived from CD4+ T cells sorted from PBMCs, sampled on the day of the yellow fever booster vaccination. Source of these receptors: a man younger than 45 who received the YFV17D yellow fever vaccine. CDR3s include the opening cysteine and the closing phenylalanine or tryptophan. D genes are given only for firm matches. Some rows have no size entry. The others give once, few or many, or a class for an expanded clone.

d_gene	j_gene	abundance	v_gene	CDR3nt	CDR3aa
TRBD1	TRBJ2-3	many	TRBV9	TGTGCCAGCAGCGCATCCGGGACAGGGGCCACAGATACGCAGTATTTT	CASSASGTGATDTQYF
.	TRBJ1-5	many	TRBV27	TGTGCCAGCAGTAACAGGGTGGGTCAGCCCCAGCATTTT	CASSNRVGQPQHF
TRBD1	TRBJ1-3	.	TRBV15	TGTGCCACCAGCAGAACACGACAGGGCTCTGGAAACACCATATATTTT	CATSRTRQGSGNTIYF
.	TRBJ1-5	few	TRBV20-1	TGCAGTGCTAGTTTCGCAGGCTCGAGCAATCAGCCCCAGCATTTT	CSASFAGSSNQPQHF
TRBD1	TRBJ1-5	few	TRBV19	TGTGCCAGTAGTCGCGACCGGGACAGGGGGCTGGGCAATCAGCCCCAGCATTTT	CASSRDRDRGLGNQPQHF
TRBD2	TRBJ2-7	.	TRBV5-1	TGCGCCAGCAGCAAGAGCGGGGGGAACTACGAGCAGTACTTC	CASSKSGGNYEQYF
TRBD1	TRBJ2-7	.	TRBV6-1	TGTGCCAGCAGTGCCCGAGGGGGACAGGGGGCCTACGAGCAGTACTTC	CASSARGGQGAYEQYF
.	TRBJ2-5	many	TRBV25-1	TGTGCCAGCAGAGACCTGGTTACGGGGATCGAGACCCAGTACTTC	CASRDLVTGIETQYF
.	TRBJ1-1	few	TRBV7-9	TGTGCCAGCAGCTTAGATACTTGGGGTGCAGCTTTCTTT	CASSLDTWGAAFF
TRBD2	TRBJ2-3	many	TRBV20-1	TGCAGTGCTAGCCCCTTATCGGGGGGACGCACAGATACGCAGTATTTT	CSASPLSGGRTDTQYF
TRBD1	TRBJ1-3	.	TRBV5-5	TGTGCCAGCAGCTTTCGGACAGGGAAAAACACCATATATTTT	CASSFRTGKNTIYF
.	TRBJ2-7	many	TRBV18	TGTGCCAGCTCACCACAGGAGGGCCAAAGGGAGTGGTACTTC	CASSPQEGQREWYF
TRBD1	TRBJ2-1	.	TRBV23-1	TGCGCCAGCAACAGTATGGGACAGAGCAATGAGCAGTTCTTC	CASNSMGQSNEQFF
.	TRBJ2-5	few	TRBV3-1	TGTGCCAGCAGCCAAGATCCGGGGCCTTCGGAGACCCAGTACTTC	CASSQDPGPSETQYF
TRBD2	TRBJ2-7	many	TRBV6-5	TGTGCCAGCAGTTACTCAGGGGAGACTAGCGGCCAGCAGTACTTC	CASSYSGETSGQQYF
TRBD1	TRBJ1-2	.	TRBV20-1	TGCAGTGCTCGACAGGGGTCGGTCTATGGCTACACCTTC	CSARQGSVYGYTF
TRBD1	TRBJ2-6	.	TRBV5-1	TGCGCCAGCAGCGTAGGGGGCAATGGGGCCAACGTCCTGACTTTC	CASSVGGNGANVLTF
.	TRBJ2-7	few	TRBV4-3	TGCGCCAGCAGCCAAAATTTAGGTGTATCCGGCTACGAGCAGTACTTC	CASSQNLGVSGYEQYF
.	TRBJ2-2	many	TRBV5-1	TGCGCCAGCAGCTTCGGGACGTCGAACACCGGGGAGCTGTTTTTT	CASSFGTSNTGELFF
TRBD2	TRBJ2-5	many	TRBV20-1	TGCAGTGCTAGTGCGCCTAGCGGGGCACAAGAGACCCAGTACTTC	CSASAPSGAQETQYF